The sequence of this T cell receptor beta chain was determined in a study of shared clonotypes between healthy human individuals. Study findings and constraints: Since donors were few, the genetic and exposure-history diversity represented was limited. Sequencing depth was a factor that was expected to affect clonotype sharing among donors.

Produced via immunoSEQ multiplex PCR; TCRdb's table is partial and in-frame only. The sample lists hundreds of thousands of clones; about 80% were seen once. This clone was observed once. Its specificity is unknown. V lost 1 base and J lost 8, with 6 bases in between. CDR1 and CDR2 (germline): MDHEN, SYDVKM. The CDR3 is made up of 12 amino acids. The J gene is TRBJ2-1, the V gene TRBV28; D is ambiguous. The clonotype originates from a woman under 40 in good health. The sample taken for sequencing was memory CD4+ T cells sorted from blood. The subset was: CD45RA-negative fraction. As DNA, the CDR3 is TGTGCCAGCAGTTTATTAGGTTATGAGCAGTTCTTC. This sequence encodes CASSLLGYEQFF.